A selection of T cell receptor beta chains follows, all from one sample in a study of cytomegalovirus exposure and HLA in healthy donors. Sequencing used immunoSEQ multiplex PCR; TCRdb keeps in-frame clones, though not all of them. The sample yields about 65,000 clones, approximately 60% seen once. The sample comprised PBMCs. These receptors were collected from a man under 40 in good health and CMV-seronegative. The CDR3 runs from the conserved cysteine through the conserved F or W. The D gene is left open where the match is weak. Rows may omit the clone size; those that give it use once, few, many or a size class.

DNA: TGTGCCAGCAGAAGGGAGGGTAGCTCCTACGAGCAGTACTTC
CDR3: CASRREGSSYEQYF
size: -
J: TRBJ2-7
V: TRBV6-1
D: TRBD2

DNA: TGTGCCAGCAGTGCCCAGGCAGGGGGAAATCAGCCCCAGCATTTT
CDR3: CASSAQAGGNQPQHF
size: -
J: TRBJ1-5
V: TRBV6-5
D: TRBD1

DNA: TGTGCCAGCAGTTACAGGCGGGGGGTGTACAATGAGCAGTTCTTC
CDR3: CASSYRRGVYNEQFF
size: few
J: TRBJ2-1
V: TRBV6-5
D: TRBD2

DNA: TGTGCCAGTAAGGTCCAGGGTGGGCAAGAGACCCAGTACTTC
CDR3: CASKVQGGQETQYF
size: -
J: TRBJ2-5
V: TRBV19
D: -

DNA: TGTGCTAGTGGTTTGGACCCCGGACTAGCGGGGGGTGATGGAGAGACCCAGTACTTC
CDR3: CASGLDPGLAGGDGETQYF
size: -
J: TRBJ2-5
V: TRBV12-5
D: TRBD2

DNA: TGTGCTAGTGGTCGACAGGGAAGGATCACTGAAGCTTTCTTT
CDR3: CASGRQGRITEAFF
size: -
J: TRBJ1-1
V: TRBV12-5
D: TRBD1

DNA: TGCAGCGTTGATAGCGGGGCAGAGACCCAGTACTTC
CDR3: CSVDSGAETQYF
size: -
J: TRBJ2-5
V: TRBV29-1
D: TRBD2

DNA: TGTGCCAGCAGTTATCTAGCGGGGGTGGCAGATACGCAGTATTTT
CDR3: CASSYLAGVADTQYF
size: few
J: TRBJ2-3
V: TRBV6-5
D: TRBD2

DNA: TGTGCCAGCAGCTCCCCGGTCCTAGCGGTAGAGACCCAGTACTTC
CDR3: CASSSPVLAVETQYF
size: -
J: TRBJ2-5
V: TRBV11-2
D: TRBD2

DNA: TGTGCCTGGAGTCCAAGGAGGGCAGGGAACTATGGCTACACCTTC
CDR3: CAWSPRRAGNYGYTF
size: -
J: TRBJ1-2
V: TRBV30
D: -

DNA: TGTGCCAGCAGTCTCGACAGCTACGAGCAGTACTTC
CDR3: CASSLDSYEQYF
size: -
J: TRBJ2-7
V: TRBV28
D: -

DNA: TGCGCCAGCAGCTTGAGTGGCGGGGGCCCGTCGGAGACCCAGTACTTC
CDR3: CASSLSGGGPSETQYF
size: -
J: TRBJ2-5
V: TRBV5-1
D: -

DNA: TGTGCCAGCAGTGAAGGCAGCGGGGGGGCCGCAGATACGCAGTATTTT
CDR3: CASSEGSGGAADTQYF
size: few
J: TRBJ2-3
V: TRBV6-4
D: TRBD2

DNA: TGCGCCACGAGGGAAGGGGGACCTACCTACGAGCAGTACTTC
CDR3: CATREGGPTYEQYF
size: -
J: TRBJ2-7
V: TRBV5-1
D: -

DNA: TGTGCCACCAGCAGAGAAGCCGGGACAGAGAACACTGAAGCTTTCTTT
CDR3: CATSREAGTENTEAFF
size: -
J: TRBJ1-1
V: TRBV15
D: TRBD1

DNA: TGTGCCAGCAGCTTCGTGACTGAAGCTTTCTTT
CDR3: CASSFVTEAFF
size: -
J: TRBJ1-1
V: TRBV7-9
D: -

DNA: TGTGCCAGCAGTGAAACCCATGACAGGGGGGACACCGGGGAGCTGTTTTTT
CDR3: CASSETHDRGDTGELFF
size: -
J: TRBJ2-2
V: TRBV2
D: TRBD1

DNA: TGCAGCGTTGTCGAGGGGGACTATAGCAATCAGCCCCAGCATTTT
CDR3: CSVVEGDYSNQPQHF
size: -
J: TRBJ1-5
V: TRBV29-1
D: -

DNA: TGTGCCAGCACGACAGGGGGCCCCTACAATGAGCAGTTCTTC
CDR3: CASTTGGPYNEQFF
size: -
J: TRBJ2-1
V: TRBV11-2
D: TRBD1

DNA: TGTGCCAGCAGTCCAATTAGAACGGGTCAGCCCCAGCATTTT
CDR3: CASSPIRTGQPQHF
size: -
J: TRBJ1-5
V: TRBV6-5
D: -

DNA: TGTGCCAGCAGCGTAGGACAGGTCCGAGAGACCCAGTACTTC
CDR3: CASSVGQVRETQYF
size: -
J: TRBJ2-5
V: TRBV9
D: -

DNA: TGTGCCTGGAGTACTTTAAGTACTAGCGGGGGATTAGAGACCCAGTACTTC
CDR3: CAWSTLSTSGGLETQYF
size: -
J: TRBJ2-5
V: TRBV30
D: TRBD2

DNA: TGTGCCAGCAGCTACATATCGGGGAACACTGAAGCTTTCTTT
CDR3: CASSYISGNTEAFF
size: once
J: TRBJ1-1
V: TRBV9
D: -

DNA: TGTGCCTGGAGTGCTAGTAGCGGGAAACTGTTTTTT
CDR3: CAWSASSGKLFF
size: -
J: TRBJ1-4
V: TRBV30
D: -

DNA: TGTGCCAGCAGGCTGAGTGGGGCCAACGTCCTGACTTTC
CDR3: CASRLSGANVLTF
size: -
J: TRBJ2-6
V: TRBV11-1
D: -

DNA: TGTGCTAGTGGTGGACAGTTTAATTCACCCCTCCACTTT
CDR3: CASGGQFNSPLHF
size: few
J: TRBJ1-6
V: TRBV12-5
D: -

DNA: TGTGCCTGGAGTCCTTGGGACAGGGGGCTGGGTCAGCCCCAGCATTTT
CDR3: CAWSPWDRGLGQPQHF
size: few
J: TRBJ1-5
V: TRBV30
D: TRBD1

DNA: TGTGCCAGCAGCTTAAGCCCGCTTAGCGGGGAGCTGTTTTTT
CDR3: CASSLSPLSGELFF
size: -
J: TRBJ2-2
V: TRBV7-9
D: -

DNA: TGTGCCAGCAGCTGGCAACCGGGACAGGGGGCTGAAGCTTTCTTT
CDR3: CASSWQPGQGAEAFF
size: -
J: TRBJ1-1
V: TRBV5-4
D: TRBD1

DNA: TGTGCCAGCAGCCCCGCCGCTGCGACGAACACCGGGGAGCTGTTTTTT
CDR3: CASSPAAATNTGELFF
size: -
J: TRBJ2-2
V: TRBV9
D: -

DNA: TGTGCCAGCAGCTCTCGGCAGGCCGTCACTGAAGCTTTCTTT
CDR3: CASSSRQAVTEAFF
size: -
J: TRBJ1-1
V: TRBV7-8
D: -

DNA: TGTGCCAGCAGCTTAACCACAGGGGGAGATAACTATGGCTACACCTTC
CDR3: CASSLTTGGDNYGYTF
size: -
J: TRBJ1-2
V: TRBV7-9
D: TRBD1

DNA: TGTGCCAGCAGCTTGGAGGTTCAGGCGGGTAATCAGCCCCAGCATTTT
CDR3: CASSLEVQAGNQPQHF
size: -
J: TRBJ1-5
V: TRBV5-8
D: -

DNA: TGTGCCAGCTCACCCTTATCCCCACAGGAAAACACCATATATTTT
CDR3: CASSPLSPQENTIYF
size: -
J: TRBJ1-3
V: TRBV18
D: -

DNA: TGCGCCAGCAGCCGCCCGGGACAGAGCTCCTACGAGCAGTACTTC
CDR3: CASSRPGQSSYEQYF
size: few
J: TRBJ2-7
V: TRBV5-1
D: TRBD1

DNA: TGTGCCACCAGCAGAGGGGGACAGGGTAACTATGGCTACACCTTC
CDR3: CATSRGGQGNYGYTF
size: -
J: TRBJ1-2
V: TRBV15
D: TRBD1

DNA: TGTGCCAGCTCACCGGAGGGACAGAGTTATGAAAAACTGTTTTTT
CDR3: CASSPEGQSYEKLFF
size: few
J: TRBJ1-4
V: TRBV18
D: TRBD1

DNA: TGTGCCAGCAGCTCTGCTGGGGGGGGCGGCTACACCTTC
CDR3: CASSSAGGGGYTF
size: once
J: TRBJ1-2
V: TRBV5-6
D: -

DNA: TGTGCCAGCAGCAGTGACAGTTTGTCCTACGAGCAGTACTTC
CDR3: CASSSDSLSYEQYF
size: few
J: TRBJ2-7
V: TRBV5-6
D: -

DNA: TGTGCCAGCAGCGTAGCTACCTCGGGGGGGACCCAGTACTTC
CDR3: CASSVATSGGTQYF
size: -
J: TRBJ2-5
V: TRBV9
D: TRBD2

DNA: TGTGCCAGCAGCTTAGCCCTAGGCAGTGAAGCTTTCTTT
CDR3: CASSLALGSEAFF
size: -
J: TRBJ1-1
V: TRBV7-6
D: -

DNA: TGCGCCAGCAGCCAAGAGGGGACAGGGACCTACGAGCAGTACTTC
CDR3: CASSQEGTGTYEQYF
size: -
J: TRBJ2-7
V: TRBV4-1
D: TRBD1

DNA: TGTGCCAGCAGTGAAAGACCAGGGACCCAGTACTTC
CDR3: CASSERPGTQYF
size: -
J: TRBJ2-5
V: TRBV6-1
D: -

DNA: TGTGCCAGCAGCCGCGGGGGGGCGGAGAATGAGCAGTTCTTC
CDR3: CASSRGGAENEQFF
size: -
J: TRBJ2-1
V: TRBV5-4
D: TRBD2

DNA: TGTGCCAGCAGCTTCGGACTAGCTCGAGGCACCGGGGAGCTGTTTTTT
CDR3: CASSFGLARGTGELFF
size: -
J: TRBJ2-2
V: TRBV9
D: TRBD2

DNA: TGTGCCAGTAGTATTTCAGCGGGCCTCACTGAAGCTTTCTTT
CDR3: CASSISAGLTEAFF
size: -
J: TRBJ1-1
V: TRBV19
D: -

DNA: TGTGCCAGCGGCCCTTGGGCAACGAAATACGACGAGCAGTACTTC
CDR3: CASGPWATKYDEQYF
size: few
J: TRBJ2-7
V: TRBV6-1
D: -

DNA: TGTGCCTGGACCCCCATCTCGGCGGCCGGGGAGCTGTTTTTT
CDR3: CAWTPISAAGELFF
size: -
J: TRBJ2-2
V: TRBV30
D: -

DNA: TGTGCCAGCAGTCCCGGTTATGGTTATGGCTACACCTTC
CDR3: CASSPGYGYGYTF
size: -
J: TRBJ1-2
V: TRBV27
D: -

DNA: TGCGCCAGCAGCTTTCAGGGTTCCTCTGGGGCCAACGTCCTGACTTTC
CDR3: CASSFQGSSGANVLTF
size: -
J: TRBJ2-6
V: TRBV5-1
D: -

DNA: TGCGCCAGCAGCACAAGGACTAGCGGGTTGACCGGGGAGCTGTTTTTT
CDR3: CASSTRTSGLTGELFF
size: -
J: TRBJ2-2
V: TRBV5-1
D: TRBD2

DNA: TGCAGCGTTGAAAACATTAGAGGCTCGGGAGGCGACACCTACAATGAGCAGTTCTTC
CDR3: CSVENIRGSGGDTYNEQFF
size: -
J: TRBJ2-1
V: TRBV29-1
D: TRBD2

DNA: TGTGCCAGCAGCTGGGGGGGTCTTCGTGAAAAACTGTTTTTT
CDR3: CASSWGGLREKLFF
size: -
J: TRBJ1-4
V: TRBV13
D: -